The 7 T cell receptor beta chains below come from one sample, sequenced in a study of PD-1 blockade in classical Hodgkin lymphoma. Time point noted: newly diagnosed, previously untreated cHL patient sample. Using magnetic negative selection, the CD4+ T cells were separated out of thawed PBMCs. Clones were sequenced by immunoSEQ multiplex PCR, and TCRdb holds only the in-frame ones, with some missing. The profile shows about 20,000 clones, roughly four fifths of them singletons. The sample taken for sequencing was CD4+ T cells from blood. All receptors derive from a human donor with classical Hodgkin lymphoma.

This chain links TRBV27 with TRBJ2-7; no clear D gene. V gave up 6 bases and J gave up 11 bases, with 17 bases separating them. This CDR3 is 12 amino acids long. The V gene's germline CDR1 is MNHEY and CDR2 SMNVEV (reference sequence). The CDR3 DNA follows: TGTGCCAGCAGGAACCCTTCGGACGGCGAGTACTTC. Translated, it gives CASRNPSDGEYF.

J is TRBJ1-2 and V is TRBV10-3; D call uncertain. The V and J ends lost 2 bases and 8 bases respectively, with 15 bases between them. This CDR3 comprises 14 residues. CDR1 is ENHRY, CDR2 SYGVKD, per germline. CDR3 protein: CAISEGRTQEGYTF. For the CDR3, the DNA is TGTGCCATCAGTGAGGGGAGGACTCAGGAGGGCTACACCTTC.

The chain has TRBV5-6 and TRBJ1-2; 9 bases fit TRBD1. The CDR3 runs to 17 residues. V shed 4 bases, J shed 1 base, and the junction held 11 bases outside the gene matches. Germline values: CDR1 SGHDT, CDR2 YYEEEE. The CDR3 DNA follows: TGTGCCAGCAGCCTTGACCGGGACAGGGAATTTAACTATGGCTACACCTTC. Residues: CASSLDRDREFNYGYTF.

As regards this clone: A junction end diverges from the germline sequence, so it may reflect a read error. Other DNA sequences from this sample encode an identical CDR3 as well. The chain carries TRBV20-1 and TRBJ2-7, with D possibly matching TRBD1 (6 bases). Germline-derived CDR1 and CDR2 are DFQATT and SNEGSKA (reference sequence). The CDR3 sequence is 11 residues long. The CDR3 nucleotides read TGCAGTGCCAACAGGGTTCACGAGCAGTATTTC. Amino acids: CSANRVHEQYF.

J is TRBJ1-5 and V is TRBV28; weak D call: TRBD1 (5 bases). Germline V gene sequence: CDR1 MDHEN, CDR2 SYDVKM. The CDR3 has 12 residues. Trimming took 4 bases from V and 5 from J, leaving 6 bases between them. CDR3 nucleotide sequence: TGTGCCAGCAGTTGGGGGGATCAGCCCCAGCATTTT. It yields the protein CASSWGDQPQHF.

This chain connects TRBV28 to TRBJ1-1, with D possibly matching TRBD1 (5 bases). Trimming removed 6 bases at V and 0 bases at J, with 32 bases between. The CDR3 runs to 21 residues. CDR1 is MDHEN, CDR2 SYDVKM, per germline. The CDR3 is CASRRLTTIQGAPPLNTEAFF. Here the CDR3 DNA reads TGTGCCAGCAGACGCCTTACGACCATTCAGGGCGCCCCACCTTTGAACACTGAAGCTTTCTTT.

The CDR3 region is CASSLDLAKRYF. DNA of the CDR3: TGTGCCAGCAGCTTGGATCTAGCAAAGAGGTACTTC. The chain has TRBV5-4 and TRBJ2-7; maybe TRBD2 (5 bases). The length of the CDR3 is 12 residues. V was cut by 0 bases and J by 12 bases, with 13 bases left in between. Germline assignment: CDR1 SGHNT and CDR2 YYREEE (reference sequence).